Listed here are 26 T cell receptor beta chains from one sample, sequenced in a study of siplizumab effects on memory and regulatory T cells. Here immunoSEQ multiplex PCR was the method, and the copy in TCRdb shows in-frame clones only, minus some. In the table there are tens of thousands of clones, under 95% of which are singletons. The material sequenced was CD8+ T cells sorted from blood. The receptors stem from a human donor in good health.

There are a few counts of this clone. The rearrangement joins TRBV7-6 to TRBJ2-2; D gene uncertain. Germline V CDR1 and CDR2: SGHVS, FNYEAQ. V lost 5 bases and J lost 2, with 15 bases in between. The CDR3 length is 16 residues. The CDR3 DNA follows: TGTGCCAGCAGCACTAATCCGGGCCCCAACACCGGGGAGCTGTTTTTT. Its translation is CASSTNPGPNTGELFF.

V usage is TRBV5-1 and J usage is TRBJ1-2; 9 bases are a match to TRBD1. The J segment lost 3 bases and the V segment lost 4 bases, leaving 4 bases of the junction unmatched. This CDR3 comprises 14 residues. Germline V lookup: CDR1 SGHRS, CDR2 YFSETQ. CDR3 in amino acids: CASSLRTGDYGYTF. For the CDR3, the DNA is TGCGCCAGCAGCCTCCGGACAGGGGACTATGGCTACACCTTC.

V usage is TRBV13 and J usage is TRBJ2-5, with D maybe TRBD2 (6 bases). V gave up 0 bases and J gave up 5 bases, with 13 bases separating them. Germline-derived CDR1 and CDR2 are PRHDT and FYEKMQ (reference sequence). The CDR3 totals 15 residues. The CDR3 DNA reads as TGTGCCAGCAGCTTAGGCCAACAGACTAGGGAGACCCAGTACTTC. Translated, it gives CASSLGQQTRETQYF.

The chain combines TRBV5-1 with TRBJ1-1, with no clear D. CDR1 SGHRS and CDR2 YFSETQ come from the germline V gene. The CDR3 runs to 15 residues. Trimming removed 6 bases at V and 1 base at J, with 16 bases between. CDR3 DNA sequence: TGCGCCAGCAATCCAATCGGGGAATCGAACACTGAAGCTTTCTTT. Translating gives CASNPIGESNTEAFF.

The chain uses TRBV11-3 and TRBJ2-7; no firm D call. Trimming took 1 base from V and 2 from J, leaving 12 bases between them. Germline CDR1 is SGHNT and CDR2 is YENEEA. This CDR3 is 15 amino acids long. The CDR3 protein is CASSLGASVAYEQYF. CDR3 nucleotide sequence: TGTGCCAGCAGCTTAGGGGCTAGTGTGGCCTACGAGCAGTACTTC. Together with reference TRBV11-3 and TRBJ2-7, the CDR3 gives the full variable domain: EAGVVQSPRYKIIEKKQPVAFWCNPISGHNTLYWYLQNLGQGPELLIRYENEEAVDDSQLPKDRFSAERLKGVDSTLKIQPAELGDSAVYLCASSLGASVAYEQYFGPGTRLTVT.

This chain joins TRBV27 and TRBJ1-6; D uncertain. Between the trimmed V and J ends, which lost 2 bases and 9 bases, there was a span of 20 bases. CDR3 length: 17 amino acids. The germline V gene has CDR1 MNHEY and CDR2 SMNVEV (reference sequence). The DNA of the CDR3 is TGTGCCAGCAGTTTAACCGAGAGTCCCTCTCACGGTTCACCCCTCCACTTT. Its protein is CASSLTESPSHGSPLHF.

The genes are TRBV6-1 and TRBJ1-1; 9 nucleotides align to TRBD1. J was trimmed by 5 bases and V by 3 bases; bases with no gene match: 7. The CDR3 covers 15 residues. Germline CDR1 reads MNHNS; CDR2 reads SASEGT. CDR3 residues: CASSDSQGALTEAFF. The CDR3 DNA reads as TGTGCCAGCAGTGATTCACAGGGGGCGCTGACTGAAGCTTTCTTT.

The chain has TRBV5-5 and TRBJ2-7, with D unresolved. The V end lost 4 bases, the J end lost 5 bases, and 19 bases lay between the germline ends. The CDR3 consists of 15 residues. Germline CDR1 and CDR2: SGHKS and YYEKEE (reference sequence). CDR3 residues: CASSRKVDMSHEQYF. The CDR3, as DNA: TGTGCCAGCAGCCGAAAGGTTGACATGTCCCACGAGCAGTACTTC.

CDR3 sequence reads: CASSAVPLTGTDTQYF. In DNA form, the CDR3 reads TGCGCCAGCAGTGCGGTTCCGTTGACCGGCACAGATACGCAGTATTTT. This chain connects TRBV10-1 to TRBJ2-3; no reliable D call. The CDR3 length is 16 residues. V was shortened by 4 bases and J by 1 base, with 15 bases between the two germline ends. Germline assignment: CDR1 WNHNN and CDR2 SYGVQD (reference sequence).

V gene TRBV5-6 combines with J gene TRBJ2-7; 11 bases are a match to TRBD2. V was pared by 3 bases and J by 0 bases, with 5 bases of the junction left unmatched. CDR3 size: 16 residues. Germline lookup yields CDR1 SGHDT and CDR2 YYEEEE. CDR3 in DNA: TGTGCCAGCAGCTGGGGACTAGCGGAGAGCTCCTACGAGCAGTACTTC. This sequence encodes CASSWGLAESSYEQYF.

In this sample, this clone turned up once. The genes are TRBV7-3 and TRBJ1-1; D remains ambiguous. The CDR3 extends over 14 amino acids. Germline CDR1 and CDR2: SGHTA and FQGTGA. V was trimmed by 0 bases and J by 1 base, leaving 6 bases between them. This CDR3 is CASSLTLGNTEAFF. The CDR3 DNA reads as TGTGCCAGCAGCTTAACGTTAGGGAACACTGAAGCTTTCTTT.

CDR3 coding DNA: TGTGCCATCAGTGAGGGGGGCTCTTGGACTGAAGCTTTCTTT. It yields the protein CAISEGGSWTEAFF. The chain carries TRBV10-3 and TRBJ1-1, with a tentative D call TRBD1 (6 bases). Trimming shortened V by 2 bases and J by 5 bases, and 12 bases separated the two germline ends. Looked up from germline, CDR1 is ENHRY and CDR2 is SYGVKD. The CDR3 has 14 amino acids.

The chain uses TRBV9 and TRBJ2-5; 9 nucleotides agree with TRBD1. The V gene end was trimmed by 4 bases and the J gene end by 4 bases; junction bases not matched to a gene: 5. CDR3 length: 14 residues. Germline CDR1 and CDR2: SGDLS and YYNGEE. The CDR3 DNA follows: TGTGCCAGCAGCTTCTCGGACAGGGGAGAGACCCAGTACTTC. Translating it yields CASSFSDRGETQYF. The variable domain in full, with the rest retrieved from reference TRBV9 and TRBJ2-5, is DSGVTQTPKHLITATGQRVTLRCSPRSGDLSVYWYQQSLDQGLQFLIQYYNGEERAKGNILERFSAQQFPDLHSELNLSSLELGDSALYFCASSFSDRGETQYFGPGTRLLVL.

This chain joins TRBV6-5 and TRBJ2-1; TRBD2 matches at 8 bases. The germline CDR1 and CDR2 sequences are MNHEY and SVGAGI. This CDR3 is 15 amino acids long. Unmatched junction bases numbered 9, after V lost 6 bases and J lost 5 bases. The CDR3 is CASRPSARGDNEQFF. The CDR3, as DNA: TGTGCCAGCAGGCCTTCAGCGCGGGGGGACAATGAGCAGTTCTTC.

V and J are TRBV29-1 and TRBJ1-5; D not resolved. CDR1 is SQVTM and CDR2 is ANQGSEA in the germline V gene. With 4 bases removed from V and 0 bases from J, the gap between germline ends came to 7 bases. This CDR3 contains 13 residues. The CDR3 DNA is TGCAGCGTTGCAGAGTATAGCAATCAGCCCCAGCATTTT. The encoded protein is CSVAEYSNQPQHF.

V usage is TRBV13 and J usage is TRBJ1-1; TRBD1 is a possible D gene (6 bases). In germline, CDR1 is PRHDT, CDR2 FYEKMQ (reference sequence). V lost 0 bases to trimming and J lost 6 bases, with 14 bases between them. This CDR3 comprises 15 residues. CDR3 DNA sequence: TGTGCCAGCAGCTTAGGCCTCGGGGGCGAGGCTGAAGCTTTCTTT. It translates to CASSLGLGGEAEAFF. Full variable domain (rest looked up from reference TRBV13 and TRBJ1-1): AAGVIQSPRHLIKEKRETATLKCYPIPRHDTVYWYQQGPGQDPQFLISFYEKMQSDKGSIPDRFSAQQFSDYHSELNMSSLELGDSALYFCASSLGLGGEAEAFFGQGTRLTVV.

The gene calls are TRBV4-1 and TRBJ2-7, with 11 nucleotides matching TRBD1. This CDR3 has 15 residues. With V trimmed by 0 bases and J by 4 bases, 2 bases remained unmatched. Germline CDR1 is MGHRA and CDR2 is YSYEKL. The CDR3 reads CASSQEGDRGYEQYF. The CDR3 DNA sequence: TGCGCCAGCAGCCAAGAGGGGGACAGGGGGTACGAGCAGTACTTC.

A single count supports this clone. The genes are TRBV7-9 and TRBJ2-2, with D possibly TRBD1 on 6 matching bases. The CDR3 runs to 15 residues. The germline CDR1 and CDR2 sequences are SEHNR and FQNEAQ (reference sequence). V lost 6 bases and J lost 3, with 14 bases in between. CDR3 sequence (DNA): TGTGCCAGCAGACTACAGGGTTCTGACACCGGGGAGCTGTTTTTT. The encoded protein is CASRLQGSDTGELFF.

The chain couples TRBV10-3 to TRBJ1-4; no firm D call. Germline CDR1 and CDR2: ENHRY and SYGVKD. The CDR3 is 13 residues long. V was trimmed by 8 bases and J by 5 bases, leaving 12 bases between them. CDR3 amino acids: CAISPEMNEKLFF. Written as DNA, the CDR3 is TGTGCCATCTCCCCCGAAATGAATGAAAAACTGTTTTTT.

The V and J genes are TRBV7-6 and TRBJ2-2; the D is unclear. This CDR3 has 14 residues. CDR1 is SGHVS and CDR2 is FNYEAQ in the germline V gene. V lost 1 base and J lost 1, with 4 bases in between. CDR3 in amino acids: CASSLVGNTGELFF. CDR3 bases: TGTGCCAGCAGCTTAGTCGGGAACACCGGGGAGCTGTTTTTT.

The rearrangement joins TRBV13 to TRBJ1-4, with 8 bases that match TRBD1. Germline assignment: CDR1 PRHDT and CDR2 FYEKMQ (reference sequence). The CDR3 contains 15 residues. The V gene end was trimmed by 5 bases and the J gene end by 4 bases; junction bases not matched to a gene: 6. The CDR3 sequence is CASSHGTGDNEKLFF. The CDR3 DNA follows: TGTGCCAGCAGCCATGGGACAGGTGATAATGAAAAACTGTTTTTT.

The chain is built from TRBV5-8 and TRBJ2-1; D could derive from TRBD1 or TRBD2 (5 bases each). V lost 2 bases and J lost 2, with 14 bases in between. Germline V lookup: CDR1 SGHTS, CDR2 YDEGEE. The CDR3 totals 16 residues. The CDR3 DNA sequence: TGTGCCAGCAGCTTCTATATGGGGGATACCTACAATGAGCAGTTCTTC. It codes for CASSFYMGDTYNEQFF.

This chain links TRBV7-6 with TRBJ1-1, with unresolved D. The CDR3 has 13 residues. V lost 8 bases and J lost 0, with 10 bases in between. Germline values: CDR1 SGHVS, CDR2 FNYEAQ. The CDR3 DNA follows: TGTGCCAGCGCGGACGGATTGAACACTGAAGCTTTCTTT. Encoded protein: CASADGLNTEAFF.

The chain couples TRBV5-6 to TRBJ2-5; 9 positions match TRBD2. The CDR3 spans 16 residues. The germline gives CDR1 SGHDT, CDR2 YYEEEE. V lost 1 base and J lost 0; bases outside the gene matches: 4. This CDR3 is CASSLQAGGNQETQYF. In nucleotides, the CDR3 is TGTGCCAGCAGCTTGCAAGCGGGAGGTAACCAAGAGACCCAGTACTTC.

The count of this clone is one. This sequence joins TRBV30 and TRBJ1-2; 10 nucleotides align to TRBD1. This CDR3 has 13 amino acids. Per germline, CDR1 GTSNPN and CDR2 SVGIG (reference sequence). V lost 6 bases and J lost 7; bases outside the gene matches: 8. The CDR3 sequence: CACRDRGLGGYTF. The CDR3 DNA sequence: TGTGCCTGCCGGGACAGGGGATTGGGTGGCTACACCTTC.

The V and J genes are TRBV7-2 and TRBJ1-1; D remains ambiguous. The germline CDR1 and CDR2 sequences are SGHTA and FQGNSA. CDR3 length: 16 residues. Trimming pared 2 bases from V and 6 bases from J, leaving 19 bases between. The CDR3 region is CASSLHEGGLVAEAFF. The CDR3 DNA is TGTGCCAGCAGCTTACATGAGGGAGGGCTAGTTGCTGAAGCTTTCTTT.